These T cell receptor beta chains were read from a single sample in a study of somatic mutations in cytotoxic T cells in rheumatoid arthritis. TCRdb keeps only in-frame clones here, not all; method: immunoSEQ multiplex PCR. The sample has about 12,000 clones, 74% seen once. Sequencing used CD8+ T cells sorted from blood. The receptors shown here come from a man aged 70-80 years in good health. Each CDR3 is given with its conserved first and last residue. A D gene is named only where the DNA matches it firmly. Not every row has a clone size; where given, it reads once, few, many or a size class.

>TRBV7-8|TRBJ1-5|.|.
CASSFLDRSNQPQHF
TGTGCCAGCAGCTTCCTAGACAGGAGCAATCAGCCCCAGCATTTT
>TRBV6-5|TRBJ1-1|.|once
CASSYDDRVNTEAFF
TGTGCCAGCAGTTACGACGACAGAGTGAACACTGAAGCTTTCTTT
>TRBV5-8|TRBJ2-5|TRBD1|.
CASSLGTGGLEETQYF
TGTGCCAGCAGCTTAGGGACAGGGGGCCTCGAAGAGACCCAGTACTTC
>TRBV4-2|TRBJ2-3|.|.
CASSQDKRESGTDTQYF
TGTGCCAGCAGCCAAGATAAGAGGGAGTCAGGCACAGATACGCAGTATTTT
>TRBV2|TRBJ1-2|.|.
CASSEYFDGYTF
TGTGCCAGCAGTGAATATTTTGATGGCTACACCTTC
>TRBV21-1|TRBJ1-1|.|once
CASSARQKNTEAFF
TGTGCCAGCAGCGCCCGACAGAAGAACACTGAAGCTTTCTTT
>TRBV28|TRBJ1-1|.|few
CASSLIGGLNTEAFF
TGTGCCAGCAGTTTAATTGGCGGTTTGAACACTGAAGCTTTCTTT
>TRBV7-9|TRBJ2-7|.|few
CASSEGYEQYF
TGTGCCAGTTCCGAGGGGTACGAGCAGTACTTC
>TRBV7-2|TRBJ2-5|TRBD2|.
CASSLLAALQETQYF
TGTGCCAGCAGCTTACTAGCGGCGTTGCAAGAGACCCAGTACTTC
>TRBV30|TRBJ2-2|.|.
CAWSPGSTGELFF
TGTGCCTGGAGTCCGGGAAGTACCGGGGAGCTGTTTTTT
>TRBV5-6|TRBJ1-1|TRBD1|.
CASSNWDRGPTEAFF
TGTGCCAGCAGCAACTGGGACAGGGGACCCACTGAAGCTTTCTTT
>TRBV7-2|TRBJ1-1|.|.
CASSLYLAGPGTEAFF
TGTGCCAGCAGCCTGTATCTCGCAGGCCCAGGGACTGAAGCTTTCTTT
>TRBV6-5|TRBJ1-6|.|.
CASSHVEDSWSPLHF
TGTGCCAGCAGTCATGTGGAGGACAGTTGGTCACCCCTCCACTTT
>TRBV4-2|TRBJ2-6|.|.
CASSQDNSGANVLTF
TGTGCCAGCAGCCAAGACAACTCTGGGGCCAACGTCCTGACTTTC
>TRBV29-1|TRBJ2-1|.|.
CSARQGGYNEQFF
TGCAGCGCGCGACAGGGAGGCTACAATGAGCAGTTCTTC
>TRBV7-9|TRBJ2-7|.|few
CASSEGRTYEQYF
TGTGCCAGCAGCGAGGGACGGACCTACGAGCAGTACTTC
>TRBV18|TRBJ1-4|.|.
CASGNGVEKLFF
TGTGCCAGCGGCAACGGGGTTGAAAAACTGTTTTTT
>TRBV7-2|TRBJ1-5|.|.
CASSSGSYSNQPQHF
TGTGCCAGCAGCTCCGGGTCCTATAGCAATCAGCCCCAGCATTTT
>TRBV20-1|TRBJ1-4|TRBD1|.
CSAGGRGPLVF
TGCAGTGCTGGGGGGAGGGGGCCCCTAGTTTTT
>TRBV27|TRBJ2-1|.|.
CASRGQLPYNEQFF
TGTGCCAGCAGGGGACAACTGCCCTACAATGAGCAGTTCTTC
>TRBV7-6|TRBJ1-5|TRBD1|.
CASSPTGGNQPQHF
TGTGCCAGCAGCCCTACAGGGGGCAATCAGCCCCAGCATTTT
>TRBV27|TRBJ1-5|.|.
CASRWAGDSNQPQHF
TGTGCCAGCAGGTGGGCCGGGGATAGCAATCAGCCCCAGCATTTT
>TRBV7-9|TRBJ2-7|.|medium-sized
CASSSSPFAGGTEQYF
TGTGCCAGCAGCTCCTCCCCCTTCGCCGGTGGGACCGAGCAGTACTTC
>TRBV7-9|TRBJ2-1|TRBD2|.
CASSSGTSPSMNEQFF
TGTGCCAGCTCCTCCGGGACTAGCCCATCGATGAATGAGCAGTTCTTC
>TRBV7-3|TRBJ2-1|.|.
CASSLNPGPGSYNEQFF
TGTGCCAGCAGCTTAAATCCCGGGCCGGGCTCCTACAATGAGCAGTTCTTC
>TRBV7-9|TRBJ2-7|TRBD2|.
CASSSGTTYEQYF
TGTGCCAGCAGCTCCGGGACTACCTACGAGCAGTACTTC
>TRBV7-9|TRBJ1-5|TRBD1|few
CASSLGQGGGQPQHF
TGTGCCAGCAGCCTTGGACAGGGAGGGGGTCAGCCCCAGCATTTT
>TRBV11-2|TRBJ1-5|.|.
CASTLGGLNQPQHF
TGTGCCAGCACCTTAGGAGGGCTAAATCAGCCCCAGCATTTT
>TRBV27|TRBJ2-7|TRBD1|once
CASTRQGSYEQYF
TGTGCCAGCACCCGACAGGGCTCCTACGAGCAGTACTTC
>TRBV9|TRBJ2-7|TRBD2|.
CASSVEASGTYEQYF
TGTGCCAGCAGCGTAGAGGCTAGCGGCACCTACGAGCAGTACTTC
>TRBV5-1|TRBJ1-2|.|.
CASSTGGYGYTF
TGCGCCAGCAGCACCGGGGGTTATGGCTACACCTTC
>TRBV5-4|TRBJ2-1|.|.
CASSSPTGSSSGEQFF
TGTGCCAGCAGCTCCCCGACAGGAAGCTCCTCGGGGGAGCAGTTCTTC
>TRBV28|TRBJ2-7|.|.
CASSFRGTYEQYF
TGTGCCAGCAGTTTCCGGGGCACCTACGAGCAGTACTTC
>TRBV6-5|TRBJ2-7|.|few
CASSDGYEQYF
TGTGCCAGCAGTGATGGTTACGAGCAGTACTTC
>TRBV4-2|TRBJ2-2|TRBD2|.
CASSKELGGGASGELFF
TGTGCCAGCAGCAAAGAGTTGGGCGGGGGGGCCTCCGGGGAGCTGTTTTTT
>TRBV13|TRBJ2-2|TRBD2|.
CASSSTGTSGGRSNTGELFF
TGTGCCAGCAGCTCCACCGGGACTAGCGGGGGGCGATCGAACACCGGGGAGCTGTTTTTT
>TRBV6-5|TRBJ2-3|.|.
CASSPYYTQYF
TGTGCCAGCAGTCCTTACTATACGCAGTATTTT
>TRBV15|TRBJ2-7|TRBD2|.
CATSRSSGGPRSYEQYF
TGTGCCACCAGCAGAAGTAGCGGGGGGCCTCGCTCCTACGAGCAGTACTTC
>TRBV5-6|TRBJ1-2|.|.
CASSLRRGSNYGYTF
TGTGCCAGCAGCTTGCGGCGGGGGAGCAACTATGGCTACACCTTC
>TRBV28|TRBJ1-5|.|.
CASSFLAENQPQHF
TGTGCCAGCAGTTTTTTAGCGGAAAATCAGCCCCAGCATTTT
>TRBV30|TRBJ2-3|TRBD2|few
CAFRTSSGDTQYF
TGTGCCTTCCGGACTAGCTCGGGTGATACGCAGTATTTT
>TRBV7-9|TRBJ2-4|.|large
CASSSHRGQGAKNIQYF
TGTGCCAGCAGCTCTCACCGGGGCCAGGGGGCCAAAAACATTCAGTACTTC
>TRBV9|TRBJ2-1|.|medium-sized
CASSVGLNEQFF
TGTGCCAGCAGCGTGGGACTTAATGAGCAGTTCTTC
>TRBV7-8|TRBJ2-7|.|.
CASSLAGADSYEQYF
TGTGCCAGCAGCTTAGCCGGGGCGGACAGCTACGAGCAGTACTTC
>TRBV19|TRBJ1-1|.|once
CASSIGQYTEAFF
TGTGCCAGTAGTATAGGACAGTACACTGAAGCTTTCTTT
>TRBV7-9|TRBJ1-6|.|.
CASSLARAGNSPLHF
TGTGCCAGCAGCTTAGCGAGAGCTGGTAATTCACCCCTCCACTTT
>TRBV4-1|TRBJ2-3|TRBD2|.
CASSQTTSGLPTDTQYF
TGCGCCAGCAGCCAAACTACTAGCGGCTTACCCACAGATACGCAGTATTTT
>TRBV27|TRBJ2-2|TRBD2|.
CASKPLAGVGELFF
TGTGCCAGCAAGCCGCTAGCGGGAGTAGGGGAGCTGTTTTTT
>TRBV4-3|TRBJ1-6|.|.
CASSQEVPSGNSPLHF
TGCGCCAGCAGCCAAGAAGTCCCCTCGGGGAATTCACCCCTCCACTTT
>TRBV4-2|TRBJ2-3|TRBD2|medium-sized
CASSQDGAGGLGTQYF
TGTGCCAGCAGCCAAGATGGAGCGGGGGGGCTCGGTACGCAGTATTTT
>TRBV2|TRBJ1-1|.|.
CASSSQGINTEAFF
TGTGCCAGCAGTAGTCAGGGGATTAACACTGAAGCTTTCTTT
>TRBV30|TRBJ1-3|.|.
CAWSGTASFVSGNTIYF
TGTGCCTGGAGTGGTACAGCGTCTTTTGTCTCTGGAAACACCATATATTTT
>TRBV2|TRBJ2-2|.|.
CASSELVTTGELFF
TGTGCCAGCAGCGAGCTGGTAACAACTGGGGAGCTGTTTTTT
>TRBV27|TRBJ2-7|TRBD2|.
CASTRTSASYEQYF
TGTGCCAGCACCCGGACTAGCGCCTCCTACGAGCAGTACTTC
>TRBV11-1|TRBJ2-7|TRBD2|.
CASSTRTSGYEQYF
TGTGCCAGCAGCACCCGGACTAGCGGGTACGAGCAGTACTTC
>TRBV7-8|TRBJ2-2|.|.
CASSSGAAGELFF
TGTGCCAGCAGCTCGGGGGCGGCCGGGGAGCTGTTTTTT
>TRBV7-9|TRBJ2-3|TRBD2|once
CASRWGGESTDTQYF
TGTGCCAGCAGGTGGGGGGGGGAAAGCACAGATACGCAGTATTTT
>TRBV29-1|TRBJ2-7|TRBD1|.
CSGTGTDSYEQYF
TGCAGCGGAACCGGGACAGACTCCTACGAGCAGTACTTC
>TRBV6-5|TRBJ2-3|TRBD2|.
CASSATSGGTDTQYF
TGTGCCAGCAGTGCGACTAGCGGGGGAACAGATACGCAGTATTTT